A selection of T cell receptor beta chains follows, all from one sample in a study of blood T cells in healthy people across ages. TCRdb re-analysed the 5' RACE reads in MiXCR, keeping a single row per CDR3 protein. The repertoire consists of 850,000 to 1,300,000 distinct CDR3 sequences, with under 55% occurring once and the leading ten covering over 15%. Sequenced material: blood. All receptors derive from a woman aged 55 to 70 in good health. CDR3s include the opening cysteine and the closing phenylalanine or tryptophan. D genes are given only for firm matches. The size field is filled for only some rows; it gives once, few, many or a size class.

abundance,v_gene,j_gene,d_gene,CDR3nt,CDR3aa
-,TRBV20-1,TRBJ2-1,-,TGCAGTGCTAGAGGTAGGACACACTACAATGAGCAGTTCTTC,CSARGRTHYNEQFF
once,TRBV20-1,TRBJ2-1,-,TGCAGTGGCTACCTAGCAGCCACGGGAAAGACCCAGTTCTTC,CSGYLAATGKTQFF
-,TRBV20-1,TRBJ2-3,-,TGCAGTGCTGGCTCTAGCAGTAGCACAGATACGCAGTATTTT,CSAGSSSSTDTQYF
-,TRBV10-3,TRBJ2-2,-,TGTGCCATCAGTGAAGTGGAGCAGAACACCGGGGAGCTGTTTTTT,CAISEVEQNTGELFF
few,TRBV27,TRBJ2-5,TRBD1,TGTGCCAGCAGCCCTCCGGGACAGGGGGAGACCCAGTACTTC,CASSPPGQGETQYF
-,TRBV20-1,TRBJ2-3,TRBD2,TGCAGTGCTAGGGTTGCGGGAGAATTCTGGGATTCAGATACGCAGTATTTT,CSARVAGEFWDSDTQYF
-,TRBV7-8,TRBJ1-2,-,TGTGCCAGCAGCACCAGGACCCAAACCTATGGCTACACCTTC,CASSTRTQTYGYTF
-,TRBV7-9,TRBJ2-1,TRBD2,TGTGCCAGCAGCTTACTCTGGCGGGGGGATGGTGAGCAGTTCTTC,CASSLLWRGDGEQFF
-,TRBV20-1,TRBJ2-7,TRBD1,TGCAGTGTCGAGGGACAGCCATCCTACGAGCAGTACTTC,CSVEGQPSYEQYF
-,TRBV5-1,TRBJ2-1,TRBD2,TGCGCCAGCAGCCCGCCCAGGGAGGGCTACAATGAGCAGTTCTTC,CASSPPREGYNEQFF
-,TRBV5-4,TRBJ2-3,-,TGTGCCAGCAGCCGCGCCGGACTACAAGCCCCAGATACGCAGTATTTT,CASSRAGLQAPDTQYF
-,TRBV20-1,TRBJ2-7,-,TGCAGTGCTAGTGGACTTGGTTACGAGCAGTACTTC,CSASGLGYEQYF
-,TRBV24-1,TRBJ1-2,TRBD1,TGTGCCACCAGTGATCGACAGGGGGGATCGCTCCATGGCTACACCTTC,CATSDRQGGSLHGYTF
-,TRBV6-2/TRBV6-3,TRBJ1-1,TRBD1,TGTGCCAGCAGTTATCAGGGGGCTGCTTTCTTT,CASSYQGAAFF
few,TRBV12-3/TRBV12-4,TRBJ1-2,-,TGTGCCAGCACCCCACCGAGTCCCCGATTTAACTATGGCTACACCTTC,CASTPPSPRFNYGYTF
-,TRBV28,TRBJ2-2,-,TGTGCCAGCAGTTTAACCGGGACCACCACGGCCGGGGAGCTGTTTTTT,CASSLTGTTTAGELFF
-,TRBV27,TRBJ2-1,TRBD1,TGTGCCAGCAGTGGGACAGGGGTGGATGAGCAGTTCTTC,CASSGTGVDEQFF
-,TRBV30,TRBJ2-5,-,TGTGCCTGGAGTGAACCGCCTCTTCCGGGTCCGAAGAGAGAGACCCAGTACTTC,CAWSEPPLPGPKRETQYF
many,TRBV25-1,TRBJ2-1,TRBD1,TGTGCCACCGGGGGGTTGACAGGGGGCGCAGACACGTTCTTC,CATGGLTGGADTFF
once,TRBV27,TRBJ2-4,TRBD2,TGTGTCAGTCGTAGCGGGAGCTATATAAATGAGCAGTACTTC,CVSRSGSYINEQYF
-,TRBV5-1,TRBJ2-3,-,TGCGCCAGCAGCTTGAACGGGGTTTCGTGGGATACGCAGTATTTT,CASSLNGVSWDTQYF
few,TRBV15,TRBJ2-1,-,TGTGCCACCAGCAGAGAGGGGGTAGGGTACAATGAGCAGTTCTTC,CATSREGVGYNEQFF
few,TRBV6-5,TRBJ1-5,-,TGTGCCAGCAGTAGGGGGACCGGCAGCAATCAGCCCCAGCATTTT,CASSRGTGSNQPQHF
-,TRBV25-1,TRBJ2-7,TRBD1,TGTGCCAGCAGTGATAGGGCAGGGGGTGAGAACGAGCAGTACTTC,CASSDRAGGENEQYF
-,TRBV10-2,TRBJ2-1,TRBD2,TGCGCCAGCAGGAAGGCGGGAGGGGACAATGAGCAGTTCTTC,CASRKAGGDNEQFF
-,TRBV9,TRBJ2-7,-,TGTGCCAGCAGCCCAGTCGGGGTGACATACGAGCAGTACTTC,CASSPVGVTYEQYF
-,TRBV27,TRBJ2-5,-,TGTGCCAGCAGTTCGGTGATGAGGGTAGGGTACCAAGAGACCCAGTACTTC,CASSSVMRVGYQETQYF
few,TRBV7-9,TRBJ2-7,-,TGTGCCAGCAGCTTAATCAGGGGAGACGAGCAGTACTTC,CASSLIRGDEQYF
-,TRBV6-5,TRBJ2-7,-,TGTGCCAGCAAGTTGGACGGATCGCTCTCCTACGAGCAGTACTTC,CASKLDGSLSYEQYF
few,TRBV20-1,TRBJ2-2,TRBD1,TGCAGTGCTAGGGACAGGGGGCAAGTCGGGGAGCTGTTTTTT,CSARDRGQVGELFF
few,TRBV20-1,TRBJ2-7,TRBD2,TGCAGTGCTATTCTAGCGGAGGACGAGCAGTACTTC,CSAILAEDEQYF
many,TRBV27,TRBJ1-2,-,TGTGCCAGCAGACCGACAGGATCCTATGGCTACACCTTC,CASRPTGSYGYTF
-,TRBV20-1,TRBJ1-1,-,TGCAGTGTGTGGGAGGGTATGAACACTGAAGCTTTCTTT,CSVWEGMNTEAFF
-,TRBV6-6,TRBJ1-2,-,TGTGCCAGCAACAATCCGAGGGAGGGTGGCTACACCTTC,CASNNPREGGYTF
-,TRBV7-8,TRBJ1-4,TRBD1,TGTGCCAGCAGCTTTCGAGGGGGCGCAGGTTCCACTAATGAAAAACTGTTTTTT,CASSFRGGAGSTNEKLFF
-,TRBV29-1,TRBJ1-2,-,TGCAGCGTTGGCTGGGGGGGGCAGGTTGGAGGCTACACCTTC,CSVGWGGQVGGYTF
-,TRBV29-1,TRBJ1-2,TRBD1,TGCAGCGTTGAAACACAGGGGGCCCTATACTATGGCTACACCTTC,CSVETQGALYYGYTF
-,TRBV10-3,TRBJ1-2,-,TGTGCCATCGGGGAAATGGCATATGGCTACACCTTC,CAIGEMAYGYTF
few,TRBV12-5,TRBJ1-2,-,TGTGCTAGTGGTCCCGACACACGCAATCAAGGGGTCGCGAGGGGCTACACCTTC,CASGPDTRNQGVARGYTF
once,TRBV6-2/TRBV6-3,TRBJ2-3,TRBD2,TGTGCCGGCAATCTAGCGGGCACAGATACGCAGTATTTT,CAGNLAGTDTQYF
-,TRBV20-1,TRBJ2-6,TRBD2,TGCAGTGCTAGAGGTTATAGCGGGAGGTCGGGGGCCAACGTCCTGACTTTC,CSARGYSGRSGANVLTF
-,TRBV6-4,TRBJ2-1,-,TGTGCCAGCGGCCCTGGGACACGGACTAAGTTCTTC,CASGPGTRTKFF
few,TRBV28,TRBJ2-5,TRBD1,TGTGCCAGCAGCACACAGGGGAAGGGAGAGACCCAGTACTTC,CASSTQGKGETQYF
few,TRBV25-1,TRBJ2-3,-,TGTGCCAGCAGTGAATCCTACAATGACCTAGCATCAGATACGCAGTATTTT,CASSESYNDLASDTQYF
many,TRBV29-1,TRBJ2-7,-,TGCAGCGTTGGTCGTCGGCTCGACTACGAGCAGTACTTC,CSVGRRLDYEQYF
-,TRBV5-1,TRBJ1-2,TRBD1,TGCGCCAGCAGTCCGGACAGGGCCGACTATGGCTACACCTTC,CASSPDRADYGYTF
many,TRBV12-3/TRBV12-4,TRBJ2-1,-,TGTGCCAGCAGTTGGAGCGAGAATGAGCAGTTCTTC,CASSWSENEQFF
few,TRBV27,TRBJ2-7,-,TGTGCCAGCAGTCCCCATACGAGCTCCTACGAGCAGTACTTC,CASSPHTSSYEQYF
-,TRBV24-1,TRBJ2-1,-,TGTGCCACCAGCCCCGGGAGTTCCTACAATGAGCAGTTCTTC,CATSPGSSYNEQFF